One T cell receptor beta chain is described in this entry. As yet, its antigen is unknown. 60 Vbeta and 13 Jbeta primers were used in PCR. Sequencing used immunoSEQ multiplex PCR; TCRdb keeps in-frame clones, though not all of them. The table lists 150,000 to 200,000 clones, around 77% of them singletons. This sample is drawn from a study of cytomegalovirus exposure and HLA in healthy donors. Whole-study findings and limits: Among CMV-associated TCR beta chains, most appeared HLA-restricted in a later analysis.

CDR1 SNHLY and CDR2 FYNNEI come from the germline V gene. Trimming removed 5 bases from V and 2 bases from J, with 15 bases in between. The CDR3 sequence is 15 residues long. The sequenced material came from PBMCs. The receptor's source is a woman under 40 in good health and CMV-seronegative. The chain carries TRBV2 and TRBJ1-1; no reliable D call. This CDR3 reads CASSRERRINTEAFF. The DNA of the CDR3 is TGTGCCAGCAGTCGAGAGAGGAGGATCAACACTGAAGCTTTCTTT. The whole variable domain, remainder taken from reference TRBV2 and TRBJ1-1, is EPEVTQTPSHQVTQMGQEVILRCVPISNHLYFYWYRQILGQKVEFLVSFYNNEISEKSEIFDDQFSVERPDGSNFTLKIRSTKLEDSAMYFCASSRERRINTEAFFGQGTRLTVV.